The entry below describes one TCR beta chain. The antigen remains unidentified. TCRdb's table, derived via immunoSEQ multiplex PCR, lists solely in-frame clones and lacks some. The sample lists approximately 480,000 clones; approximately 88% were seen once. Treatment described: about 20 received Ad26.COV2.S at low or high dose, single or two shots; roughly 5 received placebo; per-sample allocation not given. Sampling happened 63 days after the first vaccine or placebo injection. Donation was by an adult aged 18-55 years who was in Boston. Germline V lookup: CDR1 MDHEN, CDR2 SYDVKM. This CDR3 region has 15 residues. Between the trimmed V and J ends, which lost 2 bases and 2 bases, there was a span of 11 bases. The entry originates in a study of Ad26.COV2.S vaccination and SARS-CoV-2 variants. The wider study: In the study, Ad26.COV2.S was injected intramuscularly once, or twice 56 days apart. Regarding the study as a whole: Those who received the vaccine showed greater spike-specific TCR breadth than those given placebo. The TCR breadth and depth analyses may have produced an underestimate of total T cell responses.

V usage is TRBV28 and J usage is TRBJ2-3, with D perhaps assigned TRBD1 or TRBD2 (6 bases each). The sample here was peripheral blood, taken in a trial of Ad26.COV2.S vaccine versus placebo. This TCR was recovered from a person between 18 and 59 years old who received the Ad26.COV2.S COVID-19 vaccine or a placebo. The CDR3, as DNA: TGTGCCAGCAGTTTAGCGGGACAAAACACAGATACGCAGTATTTT. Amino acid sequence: CASSLAGQNTDTQYF.